These T cell receptor beta chains were read from a single sample in a study of cytomegalovirus exposure and HLA in healthy donors. Libraries were prepared by immunoSEQ multiplex PCR; TCRdb keeps only in-frame clonotypes and omits some of them. The sample consists of about 220,000 clones, roughly 83% of them appearing once. Sequencing was performed on PBMCs. The receptors were sampled from a boy between 2 and 10 years old in good health and CMV-seronegative. The CDR3 runs from the conserved cysteine through the conserved F or W. Each record gives: D gene, V gene, J gene, clone size, CDR3 DNA, CDR3 protein. D genes are given only for firm matches. Only some rows state a clone size, as once, few, many or a class for expanded clones.

>.|TRBV19|TRBJ1-2|.
TGTGCCAGTTCGATATCCCTGACGGTCGACAGTAACTATGGCTACACCTTC
CASSISLTVDSNYGYTF
>.|TRBV14|TRBJ2-1|.
TGTGCCAGCAGCCATCGACAGTTCCCATTCTACAATGAGCAGTTCTTC
CASSHRQFPFYNEQFF
>.|TRBV23-1|TRBJ2-1|.
TGCGCCAGCAGTCAGCAGCGTCAGGGAGGAATAAATGAGCAGTTCTTC
CASSQQRQGGINEQFF
>TRBD2|TRBV29-1|TRBJ2-2|.
TGCAGCGCCGACATAGCGGGAGTCGCCGGGGAGCTGTTTTTT
CSADIAGVAGELFF
>TRBD1|TRBV6-4|TRBJ1-5|.
TGTGCCAGCAGTGACCCGGGACAGGTCAATCAGCCCCAGCATTTT
CASSDPGQVNQPQHF
>.|TRBV11-2|TRBJ2-7|.
TGTGCCAGCGGCCGGACTATCTACGAGCAGTACTTC
CASGRTIYEQYF
>.|TRBV19|TRBJ2-7|few
TGTGCCAGTAGTATAGCGGGGGACGCCTACGAGCAGTACTTC
CASSIAGDAYEQYF
>TRBD1|TRBV11-3|TRBJ2-1|.
TGTGCCAGCAGCTTAGGGGACAGGGGGACCTACAATGAGCAGTTCTTC
CASSLGDRGTYNEQFF
>.|TRBV27|TRBJ2-1|.
TGTGCCAGCAGTTACCAGGGGCAAACGTACAATGAGCAGTTCTTC
CASSYQGQTYNEQFF
>TRBD1|TRBV6-1|TRBJ1-2|.
TGTGCCAGCAGCCGACAGGGGGACTATGGCTACACCTTC
CASSRQGDYGYTF
>TRBD1|TRBV4-1|TRBJ1-1|once
TGCGCCAGCAGCCAAGTCTTTACAGGGGGGCGCACTGAAGCTTTCTTT
CASSQVFTGGRTEAFF
>.|TRBV5-4|TRBJ2-3|.
TGTGCCAGCAGCTTGGGTCGGTCAGATACGCAGTATTTT
CASSLGRSDTQYF
>TRBD1|TRBV7-6|TRBJ1-1|.
TGTGCCAGCAGCCGGACAGGAAACACTGAAGCTTTCTTT
CASSRTGNTEAFF
>.|TRBV5-6|TRBJ1-1|.
TGTGCCAGCAGCTTGGGCAGGGGCAATGAAGCTTTCTTT
CASSLGRGNEAFF
>.|TRBV6-1|TRBJ2-5|once
TGTGCCAGCCTATCGTATGGGACACAAGAGACCCAGTACTTC
CASLSYGTQETQYF
>TRBD2|TRBV6-6|TRBJ2-7|.
TGTGCCAGCAGTTTGGGACTAGCGGGAGTGGGATACGAGCAGTACTTC
CASSLGLAGVGYEQYF
>TRBD1|TRBV7-9|TRBJ2-7|.
TGTTCCAGCAGCCAAGGGGGACAGGGGAACTACGAGCAGTACTTC
CSSSQGGQGNYEQYF
>TRBD1|TRBV7-6|TRBJ1-5|.
TGTGCCAGCAGCTTAAACAGGGGTCGGAATCAGCCCCAGCATTTT
CASSLNRGRNQPQHF
>.|TRBV10-3|TRBJ2-1|.
TGTGCCATCAGTGAGTCGTGGGCTACGACGTACAATGAGCAGTTCTTC
CAISESWATTYNEQFF
>TRBD1|TRBV6-5|TRBJ2-7|.
TGTGCCAGCAGTTCTCAGGGGGTTCCAATTTACGAGCAGTACTTC
CASSSQGVPIYEQYF
>.|TRBV30|TRBJ1-1|.
TGTGCCTGGAAGGGGAGGGAAGCTTTCTTT
CAWKGREAFF
>.|TRBV6-1|TRBJ1-6|few
TGTGCCAGCAGTGAAGACGGTAGCTCCTATAATTCACCCCTCCACTTT
CASSEDGSSYNSPLHF
>TRBD1|TRBV4-1|TRBJ2-1|.
TGCGCCAGCAGCCAAGAGGACAGGGTTAACAATGAGCAGTTCTTC
CASSQEDRVNNEQFF
>.|TRBV5-1|TRBJ2-3|.
TGCGCCAGCAGCTTAGGCGGGACCACAGATACGCAGTATTTT
CASSLGGTTDTQYF
>.|TRBV30|TRBJ2-1|.
TGTGCCTGGAGTGTAGGGAGCTACAATGAGCAGTTCTTC
CAWSVGSYNEQFF
>TRBD1|TRBV6-6|TRBJ1-2|.
TGTGCCAGCAGTTACTCTGGGACAGGGGGCAATGGCTACACCTTC
CASSYSGTGGNGYTF
>TRBD1|TRBV11-2|TRBJ2-7|.
TGTGCCAGCAGCTTAGGGGGGACAGTTAACGACGAGCAGTACTTC
CASSLGGTVNDEQYF
>TRBD1|TRBV2|TRBJ1-5|.
TGTGCCAGCAGTGGGGCCAACAGGGGATCTCAGCCCCAGCATTTT
CASSGANRGSQPQHF
>.|TRBV6-5|TRBJ2-7|once
TGTGCCAGCAGTTACTCCGGACTTGGGGGGAGCGAGCAGTACTTC
CASSYSGLGGSEQYF
>TRBD2|TRBV5-5|TRBJ2-7|.
TGTGCCAGCAGCTTGTCTAGCGGGAGCTACGAGCAGTACTTC
CASSLSSGSYEQYF
>TRBD1|TRBV29-1|TRBJ2-3|.
TGCAGCGCCTTAAGGGTGGGGGACAGGCGACCAGATACGCAGTATTTT
CSALRVGDRRPDTQYF
>.|TRBV25-1|TRBJ2-1|.
TGTGCCAGCAGTCTTGGAGGGAGGTACAATGAGCAGTTCTTC
CASSLGGRYNEQFF
>TRBD2|TRBV9|TRBJ2-3|.
TGTGCCAGCTCTAGCGGGGGGTCTAGCACAGATACGCAGTATTTT
CASSSGGSSTDTQYF
>TRBD2|TRBV14|TRBJ2-7|.
TGTGCCAGCAGCCAGACTAGCGCGCCCTCCTACGAGCAGTACTTC
CASSQTSAPSYEQYF
>TRBD1|TRBV6-1|TRBJ2-1|.
TGTGCCAGCAGCGACGGGACAGGGTACTACAATGAGCAGTTCTTC
CASSDGTGYYNEQFF
>.|TRBV13|TRBJ2-1|once
TGTGCCAGCAGCTTAGGGGGGCTCTCCTACAATGAGCAGTTCTTC
CASSLGGLSYNEQFF
>TRBD2|TRBV9|TRBJ2-3|.
TGTGCCAGCAGCGTCCGAGGGCTAGCGGGAGTCGCAGGTACGCAGTATTTT
CASSVRGLAGVAGTQYF
>.|TRBV6-5|TRBJ1-6|.
TGTGCCAGCAGTTCGACACTTCCCTATAATTCACCCCTCCACTTT
CASSSTLPYNSPLHF
>TRBD1|TRBV2|TRBJ1-4|few
TGTGCCGGCGGGACAGCGAATGAAAAACTGTTTTTT
CAGGTANEKLFF
>TRBD1|TRBV6-1|TRBJ1-1|.
TGTGCCAGCAGTACGACAGGGTCTGAAGCTTTCTTT
CASSTTGSEAFF
>TRBD2|TRBV5-6|TRBJ2-7|.
TGTGCCAGCAGCTTGGGGGCGGGAGGAACCTACGAGCAGTACTTC
CASSLGAGGTYEQYF
>TRBD1|TRBV2|TRBJ1-2|.
TGTGCCAGCATGGGGGACAGCCCTAACTATGGCTACACCTTC
CASMGDSPNYGYTF
>.|TRBV11-2|TRBJ2-7|.
TGTGCCAGCAGCTTAGACCGCTACGAGCAGTACTTC
CASSLDRYEQYF
>.|TRBV29-1|TRBJ1-1|.
TGCAGCGTTGAAGTTGAGGCGACGAACACTGAAGCTTTCTTT
CSVEVEATNTEAFF
>.|TRBV11-2|TRBJ2-5|.
TGTGCCAGCAGCCCCTTCCCACTAGCCTACACTCCCCAAGAGACCCAGTACTTC
CASSPFPLAYTPQETQYF
>TRBD2|TRBV10-3|TRBJ2-5|.
TGTGCCATCAAGGGCGGGGGGGAAGAGACCCAGTACTTC
CAIKGGGEETQYF
>.|TRBV7-6|TRBJ2-3|.
TGTGCCAGCAGCTTAGCGGGGGGACCCACAGATACGCAGTATTTT
CASSLAGGPTDTQYF
>TRBD2|TRBV5-1|TRBJ2-3|once
TGCGCCAGCAGCTTGTGGATGATAGGTGGGACTAGCGGGGACACAGATACGCAGTATTTT
CASSLWMIGGTSGDTDTQYF
>TRBD2|TRBV7-2|TRBJ2-1|once
TGTGCCAGCAGCTTCCCCCCGGGACTAGCGGGATACAATGAGCAGTTCTTC
CASSFPPGLAGYNEQFF
>.|TRBV7-9|TRBJ2-2|.
TGTGCCAGCAGCTTAGCGCGGGGACTCATTAACACCGGGGAGCTGTTTTTT
CASSLARGLINTGELFF
>.|TRBV29-1|TRBJ2-7|.
TGCAGCGTTCTCGGACTCTACGAGCAGTACTTC
CSVLGLYEQYF
>TRBD2|TRBV9|TRBJ2-1|.
TGTGCCAGCAGCCCCCCCGCTAGCGGGGGGGCCTTTGCCTACAATGAGCAGTTCTTC
CASSPPASGGAFAYNEQFF
>.|TRBV15|TRBJ2-7|.
TGTGCCACCAGCAGAGGGAGGGCTCGGAACGAGCAGTACTTC
CATSRGRARNEQYF